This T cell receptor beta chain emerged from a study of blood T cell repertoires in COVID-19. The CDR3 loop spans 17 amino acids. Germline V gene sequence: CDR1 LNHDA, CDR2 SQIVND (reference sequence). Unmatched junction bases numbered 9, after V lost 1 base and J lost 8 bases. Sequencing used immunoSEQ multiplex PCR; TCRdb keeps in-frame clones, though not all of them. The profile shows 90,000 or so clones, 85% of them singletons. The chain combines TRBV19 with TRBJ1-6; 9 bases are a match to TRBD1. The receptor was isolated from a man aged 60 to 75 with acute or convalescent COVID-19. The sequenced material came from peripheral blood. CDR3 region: CASSIVGTGSRDSPLHF. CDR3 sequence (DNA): TGTGCCAGTAGTATAGTCGGGACAGGGAGTCGCGATTCACCCCTCCACTTT.